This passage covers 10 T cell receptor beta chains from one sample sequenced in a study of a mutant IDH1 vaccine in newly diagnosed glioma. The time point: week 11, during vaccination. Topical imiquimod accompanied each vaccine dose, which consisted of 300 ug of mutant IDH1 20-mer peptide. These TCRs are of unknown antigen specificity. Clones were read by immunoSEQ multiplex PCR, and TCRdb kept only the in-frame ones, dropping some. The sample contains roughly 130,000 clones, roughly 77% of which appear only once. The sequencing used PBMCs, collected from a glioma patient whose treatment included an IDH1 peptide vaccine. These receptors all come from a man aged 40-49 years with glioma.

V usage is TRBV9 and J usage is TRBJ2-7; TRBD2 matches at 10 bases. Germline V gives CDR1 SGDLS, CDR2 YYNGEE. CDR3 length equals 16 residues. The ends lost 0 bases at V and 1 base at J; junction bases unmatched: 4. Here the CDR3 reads CASSVAASGSSYEQYF. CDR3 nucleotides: TGTGCCAGCAGCGTAGCGGCTAGCGGGAGTTCCTACGAGCAGTACTTC.

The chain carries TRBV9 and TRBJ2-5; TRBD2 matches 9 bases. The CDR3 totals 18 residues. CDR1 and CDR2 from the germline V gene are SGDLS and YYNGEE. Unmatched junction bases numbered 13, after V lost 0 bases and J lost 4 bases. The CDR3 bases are TGTGCCAGCAGCGTAGCAGGGGAGTGGAGTAGCGGGGGAGAGACCCAGTACTTC. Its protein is CASSVAGEWSSGGETQYF.

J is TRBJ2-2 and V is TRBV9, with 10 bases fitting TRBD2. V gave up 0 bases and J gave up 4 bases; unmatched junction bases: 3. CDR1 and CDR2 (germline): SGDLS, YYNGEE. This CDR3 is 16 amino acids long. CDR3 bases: TGTGCCAGCAGCGTAGTACTAGCGGGATCCACCGGGGAGCTGTTTTTT. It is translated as CASSVVLAGSTGELFF.

DNA for the CDR3: TGTGCCAGCAGTCCCGGGGACAGGAGGAACACTGAAGCTTTCTTT. It translates to CASSPGDRRNTEAFF. The genes are TRBV28 and TRBJ1-1, with 8 nucleotides matching TRBD1. Unmatched junction bases numbered 6, after V lost 5 bases and J lost 1 base. Germline V CDR1 and CDR2: MDHEN, SYDVKM. The CDR3 length is 15 residues.

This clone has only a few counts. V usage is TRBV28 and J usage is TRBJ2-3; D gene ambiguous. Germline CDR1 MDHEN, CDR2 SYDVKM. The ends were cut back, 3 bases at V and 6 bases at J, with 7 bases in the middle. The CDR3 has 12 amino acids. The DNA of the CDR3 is TGTGCCAGCAGTTTTTTCGGCGATACGCAGTATTTT. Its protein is CASSFFGDTQYF.

The CDR3 nucleotides are TGTGCCTGGAGAAAGGTAGCGGGGGAGACCCAGTACTTC. Encoded protein: CAWRKVAGETQYF. The chain carries TRBV30 and TRBJ2-5, with TRBD2 matching over 8 bases. Trimming cost V 3 bases and J 5 bases; bases outside gene matches: 5. Germline-derived CDR1 and CDR2 are GTSNPN and SVGIG (reference sequence). CDR3 length equals 13 residues.

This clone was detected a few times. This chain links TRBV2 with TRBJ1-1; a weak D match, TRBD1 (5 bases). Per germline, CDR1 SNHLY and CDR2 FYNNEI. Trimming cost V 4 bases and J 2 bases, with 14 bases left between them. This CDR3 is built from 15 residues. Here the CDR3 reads CASSGSRGPNTEAFF. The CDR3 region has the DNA TGTGCCAGCAGTGGATCCCGGGGCCCCAACACTGAAGCTTTCTTT.

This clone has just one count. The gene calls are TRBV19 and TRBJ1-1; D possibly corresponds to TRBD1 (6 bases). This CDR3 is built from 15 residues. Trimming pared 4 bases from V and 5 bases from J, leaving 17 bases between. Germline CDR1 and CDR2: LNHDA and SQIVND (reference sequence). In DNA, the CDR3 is TGTGCCAGTAGTAGCCCAAGAGAAGGGGGGACTGAAGCTTTCTTT. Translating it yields CASSSPREGGTEAFF. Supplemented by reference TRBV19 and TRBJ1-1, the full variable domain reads DGGITQSPKYLFRKEGQNVTLSCEQNLNHDAMYWYRQDPGQGLRLIYYSQIVNDFQKGDIAEGYSVSREKKESFPLTVTSAQKNPTAFYLCASSSPREGGTEAFFGQGTRLTVV.

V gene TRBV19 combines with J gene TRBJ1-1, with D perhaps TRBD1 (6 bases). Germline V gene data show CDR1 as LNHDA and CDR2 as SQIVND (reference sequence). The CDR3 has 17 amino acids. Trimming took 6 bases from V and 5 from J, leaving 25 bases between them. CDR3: CASSPVGGRFEGTEAFF. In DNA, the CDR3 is TGTGCCAGTAGCCCGGTAGGGGGGCGTTTTGAGGGTACTGAAGCTTTCTTT.

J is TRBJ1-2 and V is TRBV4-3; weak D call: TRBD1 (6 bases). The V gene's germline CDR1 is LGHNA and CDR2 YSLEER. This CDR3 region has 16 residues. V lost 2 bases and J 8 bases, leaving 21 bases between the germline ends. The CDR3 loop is CASSQTDYREVDGYTF. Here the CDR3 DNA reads TGCGCCAGCAGCCAAACGGATTACAGGGAGGTTGACGGCTACACCTTC.